This TCR beta chain was obtained from a study of T cell clonality in common variable immunodeficiency. Regarding the study as a whole: In common variable immunodeficiency, TCR beta chains reportedly carried fewer deletions and N-nucleotide insertions. CVID patient heterogeneity limited repertoire-clinical complication correlations.

Repertoires were generated with immunoSEQ multiplex PCR, while TCRdb's copy carries only in-frame clones and drops some. This sample carries 30,000 to 35,000 clones, none of them present only once. This clone was counted ten times or more. The antigen remains unidentified. The CDR3 end lies 3 residues beyond the end of the read and is filled in from the germline J gene. The CDR3 length is 14 residues. Germline values: CDR1 KGHSH, CDR2 LQKENI. Trimming removed 2 bases from V and 2 bases from J, with 8 bases in between. The chain has TRBV18 and TRBJ2-3; D remains ambiguous. This clonotype originated in a human donor with common variable immunodeficiency. Sequencing input: peripheral blood mononuclear cells. CDR3 loop: CASSPSPSTDTQYF. CDR3 DNA (partial): TGTGCCAGCTCACCAAGCCCCTCCACAGATACG.